This T cell receptor (beta chain) was documented in a study of identical twins. From the 5' RACE reads, TCRdb called clonotypes with MiXCR, one entry per CDR3 protein. The table shows approximately 670,000 distinct CDR3 sequences, with approximately 6.1% occurring only once. In this sample, this clonotype turned up a few times. V was clipped by 5 bases and J by 6 bases; unmatched bases: 10. The CDR3 spans 15 residues. Per germline, CDR1 SGHTA and CDR2 FQGTGA. The V gene is TRBV7-3, the J gene TRBJ2-1; 7 bases line up with TRBD2. This TCR came from a man between 18 and 29 years old in good health. The sequenced material came from naive T cells sorted from blood. CDR3 sequence: CASSPSAGVINEQFF. The CDR3, as DNA: TGTGCCAGCAGCCCGTCCGCGGGAGTGATCAATGAGCAGTTCTTC.